These 5 T cell receptor beta chains were all obtained from the same sample, sequenced in a study of control samples from healthy donors and cancer patients. This table comes from immunoSEQ multiplex PCR, and its TCRdb copy is limited to in-frame clones, with some not included. The sample contains roughly 34,000 clones, around 87% of which appear only once. The specimen was PBMCs. The receptors here all came from a woman aged 40 to 50 with lung cancer.

V usage is TRBV15 and J usage is TRBJ1-1; D may be TRBD1 (6 bases). The germline gives CDR1 LNHNV, CDR2 YYDKDF (reference sequence). Trimming shortened V by 8 bases and J by 3 bases, and 13 bases separated the two germline ends. CDR3 length equals 13 residues. For the CDR3, the DNA is TGTGCCACCTCGAGGGGGGTGGACACTGAAGCTTTCTTT. It is translated as CATSRGVDTEAFF.

The V call is TRBV14, the J call TRBJ2-7, with D unclear. This CDR3 has 11 amino acids. Germline CDR1 SGHDN, CDR2 FVKESK. The V gene lost 5 bases and the J gene lost 8 bases, with 10 bases spanning the gap. DNA of the CDR3: TGTGCCAGCAGCACCGTTAACCAGCAGTACTTC. It codes for CASSTVNQQYF.

The rearrangement joins TRBV7-2 to TRBJ2-1; 9 bases match TRBD2. Per germline, CDR1 SGHTA and CDR2 FQGNSA. This CDR3 spans 16 amino acids. J gave up 3 bases and V 5 bases, and 8 bases lay outside the gene matches. In nucleotides, the CDR3 is TGTGCCAGCAGCCCTGGGGCTAGCGGGGTCTACAATGAGCAGTTCTTC. Protein sequence: CASSPGASGVYNEQFF. Supplemented by reference TRBV7-2 and TRBJ2-1, the full variable domain reads GAGVSQSPSNKVTEKGKDVELRCDPISGHTALYWYRQSLGQGLEFLIYFQGNSAPDKSGLPSDRFSAERTGGSVSTLTIQRTQQEDSAVYLCASSPGASGVYNEQFFGPGTRLTVL.

The rearrangement uses TRBV12-5 and TRBJ1-2; no firm D call. Looked up from germline, CDR1 is LGHNT and CDR2 is FRNRAP. The CDR3 runs 15 residues. The V gene lost 0 bases and the J gene lost 0 bases, with 8 bases spanning the gap. The CDR3 DNA follows: TGTGCTAGTGGTTTGGTACCCCCAGCTAACTATGGCTACACCTTC. As protein: CASGLVPPANYGYTF.

This sequence joins TRBV13 and TRBJ1-3, with no clear D. CDR3 length equals 13 residues. Deletions cut 2 bases from V and 6 bases from J, with 8 bases between. Germline V gene lookup returns CDR1 PRHDT and CDR2 FYEKMQ (reference sequence). DNA for the CDR3: TGTGCCAGCAGCTTAAAAGGGAAAAACACCATATATTTT. Its translation is CASSLKGKNTIYF.